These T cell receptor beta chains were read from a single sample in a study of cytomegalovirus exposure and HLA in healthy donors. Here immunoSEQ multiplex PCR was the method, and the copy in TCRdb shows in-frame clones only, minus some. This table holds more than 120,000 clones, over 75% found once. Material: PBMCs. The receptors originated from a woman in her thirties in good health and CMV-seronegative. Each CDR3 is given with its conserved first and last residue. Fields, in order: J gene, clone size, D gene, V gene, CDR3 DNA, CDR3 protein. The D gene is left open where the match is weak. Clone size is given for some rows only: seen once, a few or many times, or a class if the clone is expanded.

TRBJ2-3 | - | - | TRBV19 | TGTGCCAGTAGCCCAGTGAGCACAGATACGCAGTATTTT | CASSPVSTDTQYF
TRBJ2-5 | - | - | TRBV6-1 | TGTGCCAGCAGTGAAGCGGGCAGCCAAGAGACCCAGTACTTC | CASSEAGSQETQYF
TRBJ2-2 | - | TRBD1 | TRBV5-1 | TGCGCCAGCAGCACGGGACAGGCAACGAACACCGGGGAGCTGTTTTTT | CASSTGQATNTGELFF
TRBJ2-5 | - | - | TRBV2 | TGTGCCAGCAGTCTCCCAGACCAAGAGACCCAGTACTTC | CASSLPDQETQYF
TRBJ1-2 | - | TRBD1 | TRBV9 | TGTGCCAGCAGCGTAGCTAGAGGAACGGGACAGGGGGACATAGACTATGGCTACACCTTC | CASSVARGTGQGDIDYGYTF
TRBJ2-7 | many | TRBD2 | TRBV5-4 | TGTGCCAGCAGCCCAGGGACTAGCGGGGATTCCTACGAGCAGTACTTC | CASSPGTSGDSYEQYF
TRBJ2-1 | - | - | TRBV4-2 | TGTGCCAGCAGCCAAGGGAGCGGCAATCTCTACAATGAGCAGTTCTTC | CASSQGSGNLYNEQFF
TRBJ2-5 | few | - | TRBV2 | TGTGCCAGCAGTGCGGTTACTAACCAAGAGACCCAGTACTTC | CASSAVTNQETQYF
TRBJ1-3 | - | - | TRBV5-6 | TGTGCCAGCTCGCGCGGGGCTGGAAACACCATATATTTT | CASSRGAGNTIYF
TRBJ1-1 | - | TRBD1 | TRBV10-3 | TGTGCCATCAGTGAGGCGGCAGGGGGATACACTGAAGCTTTCTTT | CAISEAAGGYTEAFF
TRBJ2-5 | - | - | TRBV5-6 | TGTGCCAGCAGCCTAACAGGGTGGGGACGCCAAGAGACCCAGTACTTC | CASSLTGWGRQETQYF
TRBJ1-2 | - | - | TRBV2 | TGTGCCAGCAGCTCTAGGGGCAGGGTCTACTATGGCTACACCTTC | CASSSRGRVYYGYTF
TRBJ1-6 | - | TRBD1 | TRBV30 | TGTGCCTTCAACCGGGGGACAGGGGTTTCACCCCTCCACTTT | CAFNRGTGVSPLHF
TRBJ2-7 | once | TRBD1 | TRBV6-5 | TGTGCCAGCAGTTACAAACGACAGGGCGAAACCTACGAGCAGTACTTC | CASSYKRQGETYEQYF
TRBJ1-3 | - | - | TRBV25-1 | TGTGCCAGCAAGGAGGGCTCTGGAAACACCATATATTTT | CASKEGSGNTIYF
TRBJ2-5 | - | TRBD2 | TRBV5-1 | TGCGCCAGCAGCTCGCTAGCGGGGGGACAAGAGACCCAGTACTTC | CASSSLAGGQETQYF
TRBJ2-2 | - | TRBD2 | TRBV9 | TGTGCCAGCAGCGTAGGAATAGCGGGGAACACCGGGGAGCTGTTTTTT | CASSVGIAGNTGELFF
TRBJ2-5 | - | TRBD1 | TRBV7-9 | TGTGCCAGCAGCTCACGTGACAGGGGAGAGACCCAGTACTTC | CASSSRDRGETQYF